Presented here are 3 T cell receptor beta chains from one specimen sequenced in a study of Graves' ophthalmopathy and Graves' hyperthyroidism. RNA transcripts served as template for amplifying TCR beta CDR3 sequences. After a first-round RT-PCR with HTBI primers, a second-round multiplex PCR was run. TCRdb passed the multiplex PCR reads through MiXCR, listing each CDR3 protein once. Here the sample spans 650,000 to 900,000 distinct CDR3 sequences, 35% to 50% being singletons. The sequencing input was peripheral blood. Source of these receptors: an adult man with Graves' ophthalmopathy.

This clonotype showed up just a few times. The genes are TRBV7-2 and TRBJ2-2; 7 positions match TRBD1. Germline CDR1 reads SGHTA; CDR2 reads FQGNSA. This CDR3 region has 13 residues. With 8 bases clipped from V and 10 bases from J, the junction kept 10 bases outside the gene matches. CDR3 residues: CASHNRGWEELFF. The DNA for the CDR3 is TGTGCCAGCCACAACAGGGGTTGGGAGGAGCTGTTTTTT.

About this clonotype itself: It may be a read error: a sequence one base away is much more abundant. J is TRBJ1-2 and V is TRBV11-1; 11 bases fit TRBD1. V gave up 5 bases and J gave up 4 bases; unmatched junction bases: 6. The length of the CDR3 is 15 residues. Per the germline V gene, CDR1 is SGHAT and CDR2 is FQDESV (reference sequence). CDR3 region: CASSETGTGGYGYTF. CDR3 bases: TGTGCCAGCAGCGAGACCGGGACAGGGGGCTATGGCTACACCTTC.

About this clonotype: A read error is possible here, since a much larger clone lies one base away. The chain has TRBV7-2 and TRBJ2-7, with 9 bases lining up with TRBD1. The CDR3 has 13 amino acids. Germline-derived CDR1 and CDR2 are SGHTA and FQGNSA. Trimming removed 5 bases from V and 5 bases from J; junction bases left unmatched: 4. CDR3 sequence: CASSGQGFHEQYF. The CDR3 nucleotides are TGTGCCAGCAGCGGACAGGGGTTCCACGAGCAGTACTTC.